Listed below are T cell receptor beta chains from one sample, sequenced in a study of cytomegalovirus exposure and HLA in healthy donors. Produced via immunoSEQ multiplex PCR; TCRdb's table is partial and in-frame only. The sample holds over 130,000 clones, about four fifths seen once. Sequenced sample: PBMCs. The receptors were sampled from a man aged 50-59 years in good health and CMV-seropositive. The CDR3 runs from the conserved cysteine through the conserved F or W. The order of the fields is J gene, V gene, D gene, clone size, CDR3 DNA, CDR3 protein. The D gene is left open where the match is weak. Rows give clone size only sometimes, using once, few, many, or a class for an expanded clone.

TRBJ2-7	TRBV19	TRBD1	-	TGTGCCACCCGGGACAGGGGTTCCTACGAGCAGTACTTC	CATRDRGSYEQYF
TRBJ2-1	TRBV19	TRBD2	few	TGTGCCAGTAGTATCTCGGCGGGAGTTGATCGGAATGAGCAGTTCTTC	CASSISAGVDRNEQFF
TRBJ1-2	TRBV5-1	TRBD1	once	TGCGCCAGCAGCTTGGGGGCCGGGACAGCAAACTATGGCTACACCTTC	CASSLGAGTANYGYTF
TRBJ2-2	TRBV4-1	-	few	TGCGCCAGCAGCCAAATTGGATGGGGCAAGCGGGCCTCGAACACCGGGGAGCTGTTTTTT	CASSQIGWGKRASNTGELFF
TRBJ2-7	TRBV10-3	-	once	TGTGCCATCAGTGAGGGGGCACGTTCCTACGAGCAGTACTTC	CAISEGARSYEQYF
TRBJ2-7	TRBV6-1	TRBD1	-	TGTGCCAGCAGACGACAGGGGCCCTACGAGCAGTACTTC	CASRRQGPYEQYF
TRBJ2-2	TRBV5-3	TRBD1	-	TGTGCCAGAAGCTATAACAGGGGGCGCTTGACCGGGGAGCTGTTTTTT	CARSYNRGRLTGELFF
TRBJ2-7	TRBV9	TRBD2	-	TGTGCCAGCAGTCGACTAGCGGGCGGCGACTTCGGGCAGTACTTC	CASSRLAGGDFGQYF
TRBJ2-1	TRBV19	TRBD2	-	TGTGCCAGTAGCCAATGGGACCGAAAGAATAGCGGGTACAATGAGCAGTTCTTC	CASSQWDRKNSGYNEQFF
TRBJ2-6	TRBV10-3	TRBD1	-	TGTGCCATCAGTGCGTCGACAGGGATAGACTCTGGGGCCAACGTCCTGACTTTC	CAISASTGIDSGANVLTF
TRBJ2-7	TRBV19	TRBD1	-	TGTGCCAGTAGAGACAGGGACTACGAGCAGTACTTC	CASRDRDYEQYF
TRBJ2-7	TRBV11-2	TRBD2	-	TGTGCCAGCAGGAGGGGACTAGCGGGAGGATCCACCTACGAGCAGTACTTC	CASRRGLAGGSTYEQYF
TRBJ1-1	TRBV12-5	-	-	TGTGCTAGTGGTTTCGGGGGGTTTGAAGCTTTCTTT	CASGFGGFEAFF
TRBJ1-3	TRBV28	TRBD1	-	TGTGCCAGCAGCCGGACAGGGACGAGCTCTGGAAACACCATATATTTT	CASSRTGTSSGNTIYF
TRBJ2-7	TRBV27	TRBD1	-	TGTGCCAGCAGTTTATGGGGACAGGGGGGGTACGAGCAGTACTTC	CASSLWGQGGYEQYF
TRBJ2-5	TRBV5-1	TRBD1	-	TGCGCCAGCAGCCAGATGCCACAGGGGACAGAGACCCAGTACTTC	CASSQMPQGTETQYF
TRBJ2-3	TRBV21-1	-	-	TGTGCCAGCAGCATTAGCGGGAGAACGCCAGATACGCAGTATTTT	CASSISGRTPDTQYF
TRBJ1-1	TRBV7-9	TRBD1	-	TGTGCCAGCAGCTTTGAGGTTTACAGGGGGGGAGCTTTCTTT	CASSFEVYRGGAFF
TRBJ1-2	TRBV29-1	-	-	TGCAGCGTTGAAGAGAGAGGTGGCTACACCTTC	CSVEERGGYTF
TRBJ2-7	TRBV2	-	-	TGTGCCAGCAGTGTAGTGGTGCGCTACGAGCAGTACTTC	CASSVVVRYEQYF